These 27 T cell receptor beta chains share one sample of origin, sequenced in a study of blood T cell repertoires in COVID-19. Sequencing used immunoSEQ multiplex PCR; TCRdb keeps in-frame clones, though not all of them. The sample shows approximately 40,000 clones, 88% of them seen only once. The sample was peripheral blood. These receptors came from a human donor in a cohort sampled during active COVID-19.

To note about this clone: The same CDR3 arises from other DNA sequences in this sample as well. The rearrangement links TRBV19 to TRBJ1-6; 7 bases line up with TRBD1. V dropped 3 bases and J dropped 9; count of bases not matched to a gene: 11. The CDR3 has 16 amino acids. CDR1 is LNHDA and CDR2 is SQIVND in the germline V gene (reference sequence). The CDR3 reads CASSMAGQGDGSPLHF. The DNA for the CDR3 is TGTGCCAGTAGTATGGCCGGGCAGGGGGACGGTTCACCCCTCCACTTT.

This chain connects TRBV5-6 to TRBJ1-2; a weak D match, TRBD1 (5 bases). V shed 2 bases and J shed 6 bases, with 8 bases lying between them. CDR3 length: 12 amino acids. Per germline, CDR1 SGHDT and CDR2 YYEEEE. CDR3 sequence reads: CASSLQEHGYTF. CDR3 nucleotides: TGTGCCAGCAGCTTACAGGAGCATGGCTACACCTTC. Full variable domain (remainder filled in from reference TRBV5-6 and TRBJ1-2): DAGVTQSPTHLIKTRGQQVTLRCSPKSGHDTVSWYQQALGQGPQFIFQYYEEEERQRGNFPDRFSGHQFPNYSSELNVNALLLGDSALYLCASSLQEHGYTFGSGTRLTVV.

This sequence joins TRBV5-1 and TRBJ1-2, with TRBD1 matching over 7 bases. The CDR3 runs 15 residues. Trimming at V came to 4 bases and at J to 4 bases, leaving 10 bases not matched to a gene. Germline V gene sequence: CDR1 SGHRS, CDR2 YFSETQ. The CDR3 sequence: CASSPSLGQSYGYTF. The CDR3 DNA reads TGCGCCAGCAGCCCGTCTCTGGGACAGAGCTATGGCTACACCTTC. Drawing the rest from reference TRBV5-1 and TRBJ1-2, the complete variable domain is KAGVTQTPRYLIKTRGQQVTLSCSPISGHRSVSWYQQTPGQGLQFLFEYFSETQRNKGNFPGRFSGRQFSNSRSEMNVSTLELGDSALYLCASSPSLGQSYGYTFGSGTRLTVV.

This chain joins TRBV11-2 and TRBJ2-1; 8 nucleotides align to TRBD2. Trimming cost V 5 bases and J 7 bases; bases outside gene matches: 13. Germline-derived CDR1 and CDR2 are SGHAT and FQNNGV. The CDR3 consists of 16 residues. Here the CDR3 reads CASSAPRGGGGNEQFF. In DNA form, the CDR3 reads TGTGCCAGCAGCGCCCCCCGGGGGGGCGGGGGGAATGAGCAGTTCTTC.

The chain couples TRBV19 to TRBJ1-5; D is possibly TRBD1 (6 bases). Trimming took off 1 base at V and 0 bases at J, with 7 bases between the two ends. Germline CDR1 reads LNHDA; CDR2 reads SQIVND (reference sequence). The CDR3 consists of 15 residues. The CDR3 protein is CASSIGDNSNQPQHF. CDR3 bases: TGTGCCAGTAGTATAGGGGACAATAGCAATCAGCCCCAGCATTTT.

This clone was observed a few times. J is TRBJ1-5 and V is TRBV20-1; possibly TRBD1 for D (6 bases). The CDR3 has 13 amino acids. Germline assignment: CDR1 DFQATT and CDR2 SNEGSKA (reference sequence). V gave up 3 bases and J gave up 4 bases, with 10 bases separating them. CDR3 sequence reads: CSASTGSNQPQHF. CDR3 coding DNA: TGCAGTGCTAGTACAGGGTCAAATCAGCCCCAGCATTTT.

A single count supports this clone. V usage is TRBV19 and J usage is TRBJ2-6; D may be TRBD2 (7 bases). CDR1 is LNHDA, CDR2 SQIVND, per germline (reference sequence). Trimming stripped 11 bases from V and 7 bases from J, with 15 bases between. The CDR3 loop spans 13 amino acids. For the CDR3, the DNA is TGTGCCTCCCGAGGGGGGGGTGCCAACGTCCTGACTTTC. It encodes CASRGGGANVLTF. Drawing the rest from reference TRBV19 and TRBJ2-6, the complete variable domain is DGGITQSPKYLFRKEGQNVTLSCEQNLNHDAMYWYRQDPGQGLRLIYYSQIVNDFQKGDIAEGYSVSREKKESFPLTVTSAQKNPTAFYLCASRGGGANVLTFGAGSRLTVL.

The V call is TRBV25-1, the J call TRBJ1-1; the D is unclear. The CDR3 is made up of 15 amino acids. Per germline, CDR1 MGHDK and CDR2 SYGVNS. Trimming pared 2 bases from V and 2 bases from J, leaving 12 bases between. The CDR3 region has the DNA TGTGCCAGCAGTGAAGCGGCGGCCCCCAACACTGAAGCTTTCTTT. Amino acid sequence: CASSEAAAPNTEAFF.

V usage is TRBV29-1 and J usage is TRBJ2-5; 12 positions match TRBD2. The CDR3 consists of 17 residues. The J segment lost 5 bases and the V segment lost 2 bases, leaving 12 bases of the junction unmatched. The germline V gene has CDR1 SQVTM and CDR2 ANQGSEA. CDR3 protein: CSVESSGGARPFETQYF. Written as DNA, the CDR3 is TGCAGCGTTGAATCTAGCGGGGGGGCCCGTCCTTTCGAGACCCAGTACTTC.

This clone was counted once. This chain links TRBV28 with TRBJ2-7, with TRBD1 matching over 8 bases. The germline V gene encodes CDR1 MDHEN and CDR2 SYDVKM. V dropped 3 bases and J dropped 7; count of bases not matched to a gene: 11. The length of the CDR3 is 15 residues. CDR3 sequence reads: CASSFYPGGHWEQYF. The CDR3 bases are TGTGCCAGCAGTTTTTATCCAGGGGGCCATTGGGAGCAGTACTTC.

The J gene is TRBJ2-3, the V gene TRBV6-5; TRBD2 matches at 9 bases. Germline CDR1 and CDR2: MNHEY and SVGAGI. The V segment lost 0 bases and the J segment 10 bases; nucleotides outside the gene matches: 8. CDR3 length: 15 residues. The CDR3 DNA follows: TGTGCCAGCAGTTACTCTGGGGCGGGGGGGCGTTCGCAGTATTTT. This encodes CASSYSGAGGRSQYF.

This chain connects TRBV27 to TRBJ2-5, with D unresolved. Germline CDR1 reads MNHEY; CDR2 reads SMNVEV (reference sequence). The CDR3 is 14 amino acids. The V and J ends lost 0 bases and 1 base respectively, with 6 bases between them. The CDR3 loop is CASSLSHSQETQYF. CDR3 DNA sequence: TGTGCCAGCAGTTTATCGCACAGCCAAGAGACCCAGTACTTC.

V and J are TRBV5-4 and TRBJ1-1; 7 bases agree with TRBD1. The CDR3 contains 15 residues. Germline V gene lookup returns CDR1 SGHNT and CDR2 YYREEE (reference sequence). The ends lost 2 bases at V and 3 bases at J; junction bases unmatched: 7. The DNA for the CDR3 is TGTGCCAGCAGCTTTGAAGGGGGCGCGGACACTGAAGCTTTCTTT. This sequence encodes CASSFEGGADTEAFF.

The J gene is TRBJ2-5, the V gene TRBV28; the D gene is possibly TRBD1 (5 bases). Germline values: CDR1 MDHEN, CDR2 SYDVKM. Trimming cost V 3 bases and J 5 bases, with 13 bases left between them. This CDR3 has 14 residues. The CDR3 sequence is CASSLEGVTETQYF. CDR3 nucleotide sequence: TGTGCCAGCAGTTTGGAAGGGGTGACGGAGACCCAGTACTTC.

The CDR3 protein is CAWSRLANRNSPLHF. In DNA, the CDR3 is TGTGCCTGGAGCCGCCTGGCAAATCGTAATTCACCCCTCCACTTT. The chain recombines TRBV30 with TRBJ1-6, with D hard to call. The germline V and J ends were trimmed by 3 bases and 6 bases, with 15 bases remaining between them. This CDR3 comprises 15 residues. CDR1 is GTSNPN, CDR2 SVGIG, per germline (reference sequence).

This rearrangement joins TRBV10-2 to TRBJ2-3; 8 nucleotides line up with TRBD2. Germline-derived CDR1 and CDR2 are WSHSY and SAAADI. Germline trimming cut 7 bases from V and 4 bases from J; bases unmatched to any gene: 10. The CDR3 sequence is 15 residues long. The CDR3 nucleotides are TGCGCCAGCACTACATTCCGGGGGGGCGCAGATACGCAGTATTTT. This translates into CASTTFRGGADTQYF.

This clone was recorded once. V is TRBV14 and J is TRBJ1-2; 10 nucleotides align to TRBD1. V lost 4 bases and J lost 5; bases outside the gene matches: 7. Germline assignment: CDR1 SGHDN and CDR2 FVKESK. This CDR3 spans 15 amino acids. In nucleotides, the CDR3 is TGTGCCAGCAGCCCGGGACAGGGGATTTCTTATGGCTACACCTTC. Its translation: CASSPGQGISYGYTF.

This clone has more than one count but fewer than ten. The V gene is TRBV7-2, the J gene TRBJ2-2, with 13 bases fitting TRBD2. This CDR3 spans 19 amino acids. After removal of 2 bases from V and 0 bases from J, the junction contained 6 bases not matched to a gene. In germline, CDR1 is SGHTA, CDR2 FQGNSA. CDR3 nucleotides: TGTGCCAGCAGCTTAAGGGGACTAGCGGGGATAACGAACACCGGGGAGCTGTTTTTT. Its translation is CASSLRGLAGITNTGELFF.

The chain is built from TRBV11-2 and TRBJ2-5; D call uncertain. Germline lookup yields CDR1 SGHAT and CDR2 FQNNGV. Trimming cost V 5 bases and J 4 bases, with 5 bases left between them. The CDR3 runs 11 residues. This CDR3 reads CASSLLETQYF. The CDR3 DNA sequence: TGTGCCAGCAGCCTCTTAGAGACCCAGTACTTC.

The rearrangement links TRBV6-5 to TRBJ1-5, with a weak D call TRBD1 (6 bases). Germline V CDR1 and CDR2: MNHEY, SVGAGI. The CDR3 consists of 15 residues. V lost 6 bases, J lost 0 bases, and 12 bases lay in between. CDR3 in amino acids: CASSLDSFSNQPQHF. As DNA, the CDR3 is TGTGCCAGCAGCCTGGACAGCTTTAGCAATCAGCCCCAGCATTTT.

The genes are TRBV7-2 and TRBJ1-1; 8 nucleotides align to TRBD1. The junction had 15 bases not matched to a gene; V was cut back by 5 bases and J by 4 bases. The CDR3 is 17 residues long. Looked up from germline, CDR1 is SGHTA and CDR2 is FQGNSA. CDR3 sequence (DNA): TGTGCCAGCAGCCGCCCCGGGACGACAGGGGCGGGCACTGAAGCTTTCTTT. Translating gives CASSRPGTTGAGTEAFF.

The V gene is TRBV4-2, the J gene TRBJ2-3; TRBD2 matches at 8 bases. Germline V gene data show CDR1 as LGHNA and CDR2 as YNFKEQ. The CDR3 spans 18 residues. With V trimmed by 0 bases and J by 6 bases, 14 bases remained unmatched. The CDR3 here is CASSQDGGLAGRQDTQYF. The CDR3 region has the DNA TGTGCCAGCAGCCAAGATGGTGGGCTAGCGGGCCGACAGGATACGCAGTATTTT.

This sequence joins TRBV7-9 and TRBJ1-2; 10 bases match TRBD1. Per germline, CDR1 SEHNR and CDR2 FQNEAQ (reference sequence). V lost 7 bases, J lost 8 bases, and 7 bases stayed unmatched. This CDR3 region has 13 residues. The CDR3 spells CASITGTGDGYTF. CDR3 sequence (DNA): TGTGCCAGCATCACCGGGACAGGGGACGGCTACACCTTC. Combining the CDR3 with reference TRBV7-9 and TRBJ1-2 gives the whole variable domain DTGVSQNPRHKITKRGQNVTFRCDPISEHNRLYWYRQTLGQGPEFLTYFQNEAQLEKSRLLSDRFSAERPKGSFSTLEIQRTEQGDSAMYLCASITGTGDGYTFGSGTRLTVV.

This clone was picked up one time. V is TRBV2 and J is TRBJ1-1; a weak D match, TRBD1 (5 bases). The CDR3 has 15 amino acids. Between the trimmed V and J ends, which lost 3 bases and 1 base, there was a span of 12 bases. Germline V gene lookup returns CDR1 SNHLY and CDR2 FYNNEI. The CDR3 DNA is TGTGCCAGCAGTGAGGAGGGGCAGGAGAACACTGAAGCTTTCTTT. Its protein is CASSEEGQENTEAFF.

The J gene is TRBJ1-1, the V gene TRBV19, with 7 bases lining up with TRBD1. Germline CDR1 and CDR2: LNHDA and SQIVND (reference sequence). V shed 4 bases and J 0 bases; nucleotides not matched to a gene: 8. CDR3 length equals 16 residues. Written as DNA, the CDR3 is TGTGCCAGTAGTACTCCGACAGGGACGGTGAACACTGAAGCTTTCTTT. As protein: CASSTPTGTVNTEAFF.

This clone was observed a single time. This chain joins TRBV5-1 and TRBJ2-4; D unclear. Germline V gene lookup returns CDR1 SGHRS and CDR2 YFSETQ. The germline V and J ends were trimmed by 0 bases and 1 base, with 11 bases remaining between them. The CDR3 contains 16 residues. The CDR3 sequence: CASSLDAVRAKNIQYF. CDR3 DNA sequence: TGCGCCAGCAGCTTGGACGCAGTGCGGGCCAAAAACATTCAGTACTTC.

The rearrangement links TRBV7-9 to TRBJ2-3; D not resolved. From germline, CDR1 is SEHNR and CDR2 FQNEAQ (reference sequence). V was cut by 5 bases and J by 0 bases, with 9 bases left in between. The CDR3 is 14 residues long. The CDR3 spells CASSPGWSTDTQYF. CDR3 nucleotides: TGTGCCAGCAGCCCCGGTTGGAGCACAGATACGCAGTATTTT.